This TCR beta chain derives from a study of post-analysis software for immune sequencing data. Notes on the study in general: Patients with multiple sclerosis recorded significantly lower normalized Chao1 diversity than controls, the study found.

This clonotype was observed a handful of times. Its matching antigen is unknown. TCR beta cDNA libraries had unique molecular identifiers. TCRdb analysed the PCR reads with MiXCR anew, one entry per CDR3 protein. The sample includes roughly 800,000 distinct CDR3 sequences, 25% to 30% seen only once; the top ten take more than 0.55%. The origin of this receptor is a girl aged 10-17 years with multiple sclerosis. Input material: blood.

Here the CDR3 DNA reads TGCAGTCATCCGGGACAGGTTTCAGAGACCCAGTACTTC. Its translation is CSHPGQVSETQYF. This chain links TRBV20-1 with TRBJ2-5; 8 nucleotides match TRBD1. Trimming took 8 bases from V and 4 from J; bases not matched to a gene: 9. The CDR3 totals 13 residues. In germline, CDR1 is DFQATT, CDR2 SNEGSKA (reference sequence).